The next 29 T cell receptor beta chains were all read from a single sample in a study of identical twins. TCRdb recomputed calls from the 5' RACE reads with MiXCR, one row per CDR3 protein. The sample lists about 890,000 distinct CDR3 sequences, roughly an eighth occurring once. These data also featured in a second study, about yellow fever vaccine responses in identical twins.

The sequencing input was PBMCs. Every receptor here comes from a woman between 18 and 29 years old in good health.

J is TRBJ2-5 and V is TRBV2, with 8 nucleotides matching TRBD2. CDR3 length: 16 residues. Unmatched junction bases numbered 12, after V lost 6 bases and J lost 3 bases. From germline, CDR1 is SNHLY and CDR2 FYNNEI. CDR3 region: CASSVFVAGLEETQYF. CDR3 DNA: TGTGCCAGCAGCGTCTTCGTAGCGGGATTAGAAGAGACCCAGTACTTC.

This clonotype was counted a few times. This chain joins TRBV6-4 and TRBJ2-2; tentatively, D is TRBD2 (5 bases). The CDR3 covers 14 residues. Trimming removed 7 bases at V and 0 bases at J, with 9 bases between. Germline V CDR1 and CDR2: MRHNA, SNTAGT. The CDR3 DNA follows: TGTGCCAGCACGGCCGGGACGAACACCGGGGAGCTGTTTTTT. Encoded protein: CASTAGTNTGELFF.

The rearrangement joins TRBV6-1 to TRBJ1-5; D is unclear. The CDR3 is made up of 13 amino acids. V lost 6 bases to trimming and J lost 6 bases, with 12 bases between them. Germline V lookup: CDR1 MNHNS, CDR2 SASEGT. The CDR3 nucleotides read TGTGCCAGCAGCCCCCGTGGGAGTCAGCCCCAGCATTTT. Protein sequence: CASSPRGSQPQHF.

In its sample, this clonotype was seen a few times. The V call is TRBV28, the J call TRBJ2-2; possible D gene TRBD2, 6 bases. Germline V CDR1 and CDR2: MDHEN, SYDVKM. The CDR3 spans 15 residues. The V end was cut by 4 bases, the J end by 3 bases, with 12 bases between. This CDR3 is CASSSGGVDTGELFF. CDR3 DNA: TGTGCCAGCAGTTCTGGCGGGGTCGACACCGGGGAGCTGTTTTTT.

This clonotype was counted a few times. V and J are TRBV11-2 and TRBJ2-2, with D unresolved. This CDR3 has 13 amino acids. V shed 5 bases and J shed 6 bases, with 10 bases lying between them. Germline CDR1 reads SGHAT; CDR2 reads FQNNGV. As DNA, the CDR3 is TGTGCCAGCAGCGTACAAGCTCCCGGGGAGCTGTTTTTT. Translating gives CASSVQAPGELFF.

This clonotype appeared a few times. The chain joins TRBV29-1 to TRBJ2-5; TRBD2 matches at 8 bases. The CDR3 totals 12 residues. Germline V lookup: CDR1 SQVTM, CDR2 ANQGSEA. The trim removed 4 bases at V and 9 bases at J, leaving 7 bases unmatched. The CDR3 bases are TGCAGCGTTGGGGGGCGCGGGAGGCCCCAGTACTTC. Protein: CSVGGRGRPQYF. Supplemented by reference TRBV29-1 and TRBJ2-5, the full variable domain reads SAVISQKPSRDICQRGTSLTIQCQVDSQVTMMFWYRQQPGQSLTLIATANQGSEATYESGFVIDKFPISRPNLTFSTLTVSNMSPEDSSIYLCSVGGRGRPQYFGPGTRLLVL.

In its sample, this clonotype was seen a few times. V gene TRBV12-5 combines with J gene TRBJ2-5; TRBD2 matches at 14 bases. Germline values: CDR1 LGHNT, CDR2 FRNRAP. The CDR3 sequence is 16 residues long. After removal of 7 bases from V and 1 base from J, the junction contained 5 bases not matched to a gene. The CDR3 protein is CASAGGLAGGQETQYF. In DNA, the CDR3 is TGTGCTAGTGCCGGAGGACTAGCGGGGGGCCAAGAGACCCAGTACTTC.

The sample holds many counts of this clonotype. The DNA of the CDR3 is TGTGCCATATGGGACAGAGATGGGTTTTTCGGTGAGCAGTTCTTC. Amino acids: CAIWDRDGFFGEQFF. The chain couples TRBV12-3 or TRBV12-4 to TRBJ2-1, with TRBD1 identical over 7 bases. V was clipped by 10 bases and J by 9 bases; unmatched bases: 18. The CDR3 is 15 amino acids.

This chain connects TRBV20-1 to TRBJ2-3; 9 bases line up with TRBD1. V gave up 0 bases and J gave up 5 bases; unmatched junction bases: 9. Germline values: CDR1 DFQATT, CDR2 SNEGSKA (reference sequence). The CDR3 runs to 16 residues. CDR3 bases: TGCAGTGCTAGAGATCCAAACAGGGGGCGGGGAGATACGCAGTATTTT. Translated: CSARDPNRGRGDTQYF.

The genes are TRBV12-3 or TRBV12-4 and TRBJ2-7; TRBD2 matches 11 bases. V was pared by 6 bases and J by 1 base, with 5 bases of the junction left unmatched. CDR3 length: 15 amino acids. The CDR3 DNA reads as TGTGCCAGCAGCCCGGGACTAGCGGTATCCTACGAGCAGTACGTC. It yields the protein CASSPGLAVSYEQYV.

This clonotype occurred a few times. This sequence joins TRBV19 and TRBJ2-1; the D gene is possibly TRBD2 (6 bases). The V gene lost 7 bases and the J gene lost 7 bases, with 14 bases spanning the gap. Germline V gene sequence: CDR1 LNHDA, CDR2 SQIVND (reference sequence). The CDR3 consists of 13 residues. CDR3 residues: CASTGLPGNEQFF. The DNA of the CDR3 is TGTGCCAGTACGGGACTCCCGGGGAATGAGCAGTTCTTC.

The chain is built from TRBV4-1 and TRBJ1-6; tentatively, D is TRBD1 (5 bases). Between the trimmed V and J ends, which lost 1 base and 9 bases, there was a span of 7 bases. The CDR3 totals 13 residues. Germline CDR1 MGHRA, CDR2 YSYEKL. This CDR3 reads CASSQVGGSPLHF. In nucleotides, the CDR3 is TGCGCCAGCAGCCAAGTTGGGGGTTCACCCCTCCACTTT.

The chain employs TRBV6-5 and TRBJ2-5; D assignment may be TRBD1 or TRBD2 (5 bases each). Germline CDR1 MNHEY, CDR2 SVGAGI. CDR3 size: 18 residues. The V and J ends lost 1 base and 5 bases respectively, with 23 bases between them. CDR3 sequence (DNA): TGTGCCAGCAGTTACTTCGACCTGGGACCGCATTACCGGGAGACCCAGTACTTC. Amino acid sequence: CASSYFDLGPHYRETQYF.

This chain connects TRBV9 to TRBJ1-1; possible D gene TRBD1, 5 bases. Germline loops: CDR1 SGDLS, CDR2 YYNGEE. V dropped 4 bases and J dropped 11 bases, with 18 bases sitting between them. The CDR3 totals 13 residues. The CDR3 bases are TGTGCCAGCAGCCCGGGACCTTTGGGTGGTGCTTTCTTT. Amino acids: CASSPGPLGGAFF.

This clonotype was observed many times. The CDR3 protein is CATSREAGQPQHF. The CDR3 nucleotides are TGTGCCACCAGCAGAGAGGCGGGTCAGCCCCAGCATTTT. The V and J genes are TRBV15 and TRBJ1-5; D uncertain. V was trimmed by 0 bases and J by 6 bases, leaving 6 bases between them. The CDR3 length is 13 residues. Germline-derived CDR1 and CDR2 are LNHNV and YYDKDF (reference sequence).

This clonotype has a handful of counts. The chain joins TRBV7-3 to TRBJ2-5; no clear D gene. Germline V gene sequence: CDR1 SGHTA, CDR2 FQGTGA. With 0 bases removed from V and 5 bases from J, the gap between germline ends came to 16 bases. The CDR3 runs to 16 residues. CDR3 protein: CASSLTGGQAWETQYF. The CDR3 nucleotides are TGTGCCAGCAGCTTAACGGGCGGTCAAGCTTGGGAGACCCAGTACTTC.

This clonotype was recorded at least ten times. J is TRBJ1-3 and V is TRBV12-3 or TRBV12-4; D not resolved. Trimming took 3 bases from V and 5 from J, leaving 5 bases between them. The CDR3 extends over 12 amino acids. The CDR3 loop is CASSFTRNTIYF. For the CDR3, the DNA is TGTGCCAGCAGTTTTACCCGAAACACCATATATTTT.

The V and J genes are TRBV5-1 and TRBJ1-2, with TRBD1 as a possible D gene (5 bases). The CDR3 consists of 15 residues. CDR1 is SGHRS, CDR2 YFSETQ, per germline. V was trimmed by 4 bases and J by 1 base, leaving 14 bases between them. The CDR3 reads CASSSPGRDNYGYTF. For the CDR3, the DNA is TGCGCCAGCAGCAGCCCGGGACGGGATAACTATGGCTACACCTTC.

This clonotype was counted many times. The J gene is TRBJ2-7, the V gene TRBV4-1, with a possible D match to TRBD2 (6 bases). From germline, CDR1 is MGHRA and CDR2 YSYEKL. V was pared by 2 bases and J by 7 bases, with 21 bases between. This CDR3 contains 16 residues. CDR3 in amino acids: CASSQWSAGSLGEQYF. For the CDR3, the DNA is TGCGCCAGCAGCCAATGGAGTGCGGGAAGCCTGGGGGAGCAGTACTTC.

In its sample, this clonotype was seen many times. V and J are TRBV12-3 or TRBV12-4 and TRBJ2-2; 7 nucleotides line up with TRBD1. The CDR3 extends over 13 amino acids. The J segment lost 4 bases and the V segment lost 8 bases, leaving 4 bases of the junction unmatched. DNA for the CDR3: TGTGCCAGCTACAGGGGCGGCACCGGGGAGCTGTTTTTT. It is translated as CASYRGGTGELFF.

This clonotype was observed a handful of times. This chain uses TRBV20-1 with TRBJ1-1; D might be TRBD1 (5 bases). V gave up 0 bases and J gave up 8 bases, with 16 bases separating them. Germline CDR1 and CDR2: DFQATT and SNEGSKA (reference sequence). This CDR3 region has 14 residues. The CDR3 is CSARDPGETAEAFF. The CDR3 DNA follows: TGCAGTGCTAGAGATCCGGGGGAGACGGCGGAAGCTTTCTTT.

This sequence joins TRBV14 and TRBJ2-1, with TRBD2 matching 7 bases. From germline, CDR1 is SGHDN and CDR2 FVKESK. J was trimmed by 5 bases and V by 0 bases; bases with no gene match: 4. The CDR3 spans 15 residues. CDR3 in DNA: TGTGCCAGCAGCCAAGATCTGCGGGGGAACAATGAGCAGTTCTTC. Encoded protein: CASSQDLRGNNEQFF.

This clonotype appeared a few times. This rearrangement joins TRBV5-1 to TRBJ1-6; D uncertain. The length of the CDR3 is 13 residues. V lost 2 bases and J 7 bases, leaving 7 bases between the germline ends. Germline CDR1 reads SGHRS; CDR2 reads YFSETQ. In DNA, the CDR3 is TGCGCCAGCAGCTTAACAGAGAATTCACCCCTCCACTTT. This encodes CASSLTENSPLHF.

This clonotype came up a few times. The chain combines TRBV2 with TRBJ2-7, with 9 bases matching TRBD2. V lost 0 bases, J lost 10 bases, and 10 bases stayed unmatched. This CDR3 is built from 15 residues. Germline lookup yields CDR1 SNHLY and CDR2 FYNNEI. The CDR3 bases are TGTGCCAGCAGTGAAGCTTCTAGCGGGGTGGAAGATCAGTACGTC. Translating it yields CASSEASSGVEDQYV.

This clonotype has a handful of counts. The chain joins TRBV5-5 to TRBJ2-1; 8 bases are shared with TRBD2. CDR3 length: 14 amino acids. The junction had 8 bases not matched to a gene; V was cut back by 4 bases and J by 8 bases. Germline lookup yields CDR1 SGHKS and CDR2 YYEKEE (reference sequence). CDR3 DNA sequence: TGTGCCAGCAGCGGCAGCGGGAGTGGCTATGAGCAGTTCTTC. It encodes CASSGSGSGYEQFF.

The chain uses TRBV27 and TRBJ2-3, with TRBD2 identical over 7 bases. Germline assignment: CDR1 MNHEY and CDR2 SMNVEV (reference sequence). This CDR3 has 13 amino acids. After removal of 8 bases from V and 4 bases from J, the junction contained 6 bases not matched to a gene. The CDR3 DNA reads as TGTGCCAGCGGGAGGGAGGATGCAGATACGCAGTATTTT. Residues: CASGREDADTQYF.

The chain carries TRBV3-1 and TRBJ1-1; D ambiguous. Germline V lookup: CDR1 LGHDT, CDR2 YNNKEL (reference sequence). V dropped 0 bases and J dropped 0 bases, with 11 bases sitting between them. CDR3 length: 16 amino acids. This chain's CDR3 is CASSQEFRTVNTEAFF. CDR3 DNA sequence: TGTGCCAGCAGCCAAGAATTTAGGACGGTGAACACTGAAGCTTTCTTT.

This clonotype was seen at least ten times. The CDR3 sequence is CASSPGQGTDTQYF. CDR3 nucleotides: TGCGCCAGCAGCCCCGGACAGGGCACAGATACGCAGTATTTT. This chain joins TRBV5-1 and TRBJ2-3; 7 positions agree with TRBD1. Germline values: CDR1 SGHRS, CDR2 YFSETQ. V lost 4 bases, J lost 1 base, and 3 bases stayed unmatched. CDR3 length equals 14 residues. Full variable domain (outside the CDR3, taken from reference TRBV5-1 and TRBJ2-3): KAGVTQTPRYLIKTRGQQVTLSCSPISGHRSVSWYQQTPGQGLQFLFEYFSETQRNKGNFPGRFSGRQFSNSRSEMNVSTLELGDSALYLCASSPGQGTDTQYFGPGTRLTVL.

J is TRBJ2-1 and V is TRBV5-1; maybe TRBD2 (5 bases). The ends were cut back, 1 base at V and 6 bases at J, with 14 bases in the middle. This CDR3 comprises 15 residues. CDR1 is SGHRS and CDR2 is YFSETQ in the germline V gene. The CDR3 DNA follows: TGCGCCAGCAGCTTGTCTGGGATCGAGGGCAATGAGCAGTTCTTC. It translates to CASSLSGIEGNEQFF.